Sequencing of this TCR beta chain was carried out in a study of T cells expressing NK-cell markers. Study at large: Underlying the TCR beta repertoires were sorted CD3+CD56+NKG2C+, CD3+CD56+NKG2C- and CD3+CD56-NKG2C+ T cells. Among eight sequenced donors, seven carried HCMV seropositivity while one was seronegative.

CDR3 length equals 14 residues. CDR1 is MNHNY and CDR2 is SVGAGI in the germline V gene (reference sequence). TCRdb derives one entry per CDR3 protein from the 5' RACE reads, leaving out DNA. This sample lists about 410,000 distinct CDR3 sequences; its ten largest clones have about 11%. Sequenced: blood T cells: a sorted CD56 or NKG2C T cell subset, CD4+ or CD8+ T cells, or bulk PBMC T cells (not recorded which). The chain carries TRBV6-6 and TRBJ2-3; TCRdb outputs TRBD1, but without DNA this stays unchecked. This TCR was recovered from a woman in her forties or fifties in good health. This CDR3 is CASSPGVATDTQYF.